The clone carrying this TCR beta chain was counted a single time. The data belong to a study of blood T cell repertoires in COVID-19. About the research overall: The origin of the acute and convalescent COVID-19 samples was the United States, Italy and Spain. Sources were T cells, B-cell-depleted T cells, or PBMCs; the material itself was cDNA or gDNA.

The authors' processing: Counts of nucleated cells, estimated from reference gene primer amplification, were obtained. The data were produced by immunoSEQ multiplex PCR, yet TCRdb's version contains in-frame clones alone and is incomplete. The D gene and trimming were derived from the DNA, and the V and J assignments and clone size from that table. This table holds roughly 86,000 clones, about 85% found once. Enrolled during active infection, Seattle patients were then followed longitudinally. Sequenced: peripheral blood. The origin of this receptor is an elderly woman with COVID-19, enrolled during active disease.

CDR3 region: CASSLGREDQPQHF. The CDR3 nucleotides are TGTGCCAGCAGCTTAGGACGGGAAGATCAGCCCCAGCATTTT. J is TRBJ1-5 and V is TRBV11-2; D is uncertain. This CDR3 contains 14 residues. With 1 base removed from V and 5 bases from J, the gap between germline ends came to 9 bases. Per the germline V gene, CDR1 is SGHAT and CDR2 is FQNNGV.